Sequencing of this T cell receptor (beta chain) was carried out in a study of blood T cell repertoires in COVID-19. Study background: Donors in the United States, Italy and Spain gave samples during acute or convalescent COVID-19. PBMCs, B-cell-depleted T cells, or T cells were the source of the cDNA or gDNA that made up the material.

The V gene's germline CDR1 is LGHNA and CDR2 YSLEER. Unmatched junction bases numbered 3, after V lost 0 bases and J lost 2 bases. This CDR3 region has 16 residues. Per the authors' pipeline: Estimated nucleated cell counts came from reference gene primer amplification. Generated by immunoSEQ multiplex PCR, the TCRdb table keeps only in-frame clones and is missing some. V, J and clone size are taken as reported in that table, and D and trimming were inferred from the DNA itself. The data hold about 55,000 clones, with 80% to 90% observed a single time. V and J are TRBV4-3 and TRBJ2-3, with 9 nucleotides matching TRBD1. This clonotype was sampled from a man of 80 years or more with acute or convalescent COVID-19. Sequenced: peripheral blood. The CDR3 nucleotides are TGCGCCAGCAGCCAAGAGACAGGGGGTTTCACAGATACGCAGTATTTT. It yields the protein CASSQETGGFTDTQYF.